The rows below give T cell receptor beta chains drawn from one sample of a study of T cells in Graves' hyperthyroidism and ophthalmopathy. TCRdb itself ran the multiplex PCR reads through MiXCR, one entry per CDR3 protein. The sample includes hundreds of thousands of distinct CDR3 sequences, 15% to 20% seen only once; the top ten take 47%. The sequenced sample consisted of blood. Source of these receptors: a man aged 35 to 55 with Graves' ophthalmopathy. Both conserved end residues are part of each CDR3. D genes are given only for firm matches. Not every row has a clone size; where given, it reads once, few, many or a size class.

clone_size d_call j_call v_call cdr3_aa cdr3_nt
NA TRBD2 TRBJ2-1 TRBV11-2 CASGYPPTGTSGTGPGNEQFF TGTGCCAGCGGATACCCCCCTACCGGGACTAGCGGGACAGGGCCGGGGAATGAGCAGTTCTTC
few NA TRBJ1-1 TRBV18 CASSSGPRGAFF TGTGCCAGCTCATCCGGGCCTAGGGGGGCTTTCTTT
once NA TRBJ2-5 TRBV19 CASSTDPARGTQYF TGTGCCAGTAGTACAGACCCAGCTAGGGGGACCCAGTACTTC
few NA TRBJ1-2 TRBV6-1 CASSEALVGRSGYTF TGTGCCAGCAGTGAAGCGCTTGTAGGGAGGAGTGGCTACACCTTC
NA NA TRBJ2-7 TRBV24-1 CATSDFKGVQYF TGTGCCACCAGTGATTTTAAGGGTGTGCAGTACTTC
NA NA TRBJ2-1 TRBV5-1 CASSLARELNEQFF TGCGCCAGCAGCTTGGCCCGGGAGCTTAATGAGCAGTTCTTC
many NA TRBJ1-1 TRBV20-1 CSARDRGGTEAFF TGCAGTGCTAGAGATCGAGGTGGCACTGAAGCTTTCTTT
many TRBD1 TRBJ2-5 TRBV28 CATQAPRTGEETQYF TGTGCCACCCAGGCACCCCGGACAGGGGAAGAGACCCAGTACTTC
many NA TRBJ1-2 TRBV6-5 CASAQQANYGYTF TGTGCCAGCGCCCAACAGGCTAACTATGGCTACACCTTC
NA TRBD2 TRBJ2-7 TRBV20-1 CSATRGSGSPQQYF TGCAGTGCTACCCGGGGTAGCGGGAGCCCACAGCAGTACTTC
NA TRBD1 TRBJ1-1 TRBV30 CAWSDRAEAFF TGTGCCTGGTCTGACAGGGCTGAAGCTTTCTTT
many NA TRBJ1-2 TRBV11-1 CASSLGGRGYGYTF TGTGCCAGCAGCTTGGGCGGGCGAGGCTATGGCTACACCTTC
NA NA TRBJ2-1 TRBV5-1 CASSPPWDSYNEQFF TGCGCCAGCAGCCCCCCATGGGACTCCTACAATGAGCAGTTCTTC
few NA TRBJ2-5 TRBV25-1 CASSGTVYQETQYF TGTGCCAGCAGTGGAACAGTGTACCAAGAGACCCAGTACTTC
NA TRBD1 TRBJ2-7 TRBV7-9 CASSSGTGKYEQYF TGTGCCAGCAGCTCCGGGACAGGGAAGTACGAGCAGTACTTC
NA NA TRBJ1-4 TRBV3-1 CASSHRREKLFF TGTGCCAGCAGCCACCGCAGGGAAAAACTGTTTTTT
NA TRBD2 TRBJ2-1 TRBV6-1 CASRIPSGSPDEQFF TGTGCCAGCAGAATCCCTAGCGGGAGTCCCGATGAGCAGTTCTTC
few NA TRBJ1-2 TRBV12-3/TRBV12-4 CASSLVAGVLGYTF TGTGCCAGCAGTTTAGTTGCCGGGGTCCTGGGCTACACCTTC
NA TRBD1 TRBJ2-5 TRBV6-9 CASRFETGPRETQYF TGTGCCAGCAGATTCGAGACAGGGCCGCGGGAGACCCAGTACTTC
few TRBD2 TRBJ2-1 TRBV30 CAWSPWREATYNEQFF TGTGCCTGGAGTCCCTGGCGGGAGGCGACCTACAATGAGCAGTTCTTC
few TRBD2 TRBJ2-3 TRBV10-3 CAISGGLAVASDTQYF TGTGCCATCAGTGGGGGACTAGCCGTAGCCTCAGATACGCAGTATTTT
NA NA TRBJ2-7 TRBV20-1 CSAPHSYEQYF TGCAGTGCCCCCCATTCCTACGAGCAGTACTTC